These 17 T cell receptor beta chains share one sample of origin, sequenced in a study of T cell responses to AZD1222 COVID-19 vaccine. Libraries were prepared by immunoSEQ multiplex PCR; TCRdb keeps only in-frame clonotypes and omits some of them. The data contain around 66,000 clones, 87% of them singletons. The source material was peripheral blood, sampled on day 0 of AZD1222 vaccination. The receptors were gathered from an adult in good health.

The chain uses TRBV28 and TRBJ2-1; TRBD2 is a possible D gene (5 bases). Looked up from germline, CDR1 is MDHEN and CDR2 is SYDVKM. Trimming shortened V by 5 bases and J by 10 bases, and 12 bases separated the two germline ends. The CDR3 covers 12 residues. The CDR3 nucleotides read TGTGCCAGCAGTGCCCTGACTACCGAGCAGTTCTTC. As protein: CASSALTTEQFF.

This clone was seen only once. This chain connects TRBV6-5 to TRBJ2-7; 12 bases fit TRBD1. Germline CDR1 is MNHEY and CDR2 is SVGAGI. CDR3 length equals 14 residues. V trimming: 7 bases; J trimming: 6 bases; junction bases outside the gene matches: 7. The CDR3: CASKTGTGGLEQYF. The CDR3 bases are TGTGCCAGCAAAACGGGGACAGGGGGCCTCGAGCAGTACTTC.

This clone is a singleton in its sample. The chain has TRBV30 and TRBJ1-5; D perhaps matches TRBD1 (6 bases). Germline V lookup: CDR1 GTSNPN, CDR2 SVGIG (reference sequence). This CDR3 has 13 amino acids. The ends were cut back, 3 bases at V and 4 bases at J, with 10 bases in the middle. This chain's CDR3 is CAWRQGWNQPQHF. In nucleotides, the CDR3 is TGTGCCTGGAGACAGGGATGGAATCAGCCCCAGCATTTT.

This clone was recorded once. The rearrangement uses TRBV6-1 and TRBJ1-4; D might be TRBD1 (5 bases). This CDR3 has 15 residues. Germline lookup yields CDR1 MNHNS and CDR2 SASEGT. The germline V and J ends were trimmed by 2 bases and 8 bases, with 15 bases remaining between them. CDR3 residues: CASSERGREGEKLFF. CDR3 DNA: TGTGCCAGCAGTGAAAGGGGCCGAGAGGGGGAAAAACTGTTTTTT.

This rearrangement joins TRBV6-5 to TRBJ2-7; no clear D. Germline V gene lookup returns CDR1 MNHEY and CDR2 SVGAGI. This CDR3 comprises 13 residues. V lost 5 bases to trimming and J lost 3 bases, with 11 bases between them. Written as DNA, the CDR3 is TGTGCCAGCAGTCAGAAACGCTTCTACGAGCAGTACTTC. Its protein product is CASSQKRFYEQYF.

The rearrangement uses TRBV4-3 and TRBJ1-6, with a possible D match to TRBD1 (5 bases). The germline V and J ends were trimmed by 0 bases and 7 bases, with 10 bases remaining between them. CDR1 is LGHNA, CDR2 YSLEER, per germline. CDR3 size: 15 residues. The CDR3 reads CASSQEGDRNSPLHF. CDR3 bases: TGCGCCAGCAGCCAAGAGGGGGATAGGAATTCACCCCTCCACTTT.

J is TRBJ2-3 and V is TRBV5-4; 7 nucleotides agree with TRBD1. This CDR3 region has 15 residues. With V trimmed by 2 bases and J by 5 bases, 8 bases remained unmatched. Germline V gene lookup returns CDR1 SGHNT and CDR2 YYREEE (reference sequence). CDR3 sequence (DNA): TGTGCCAGCAGCTTCGGGAAGGGGGCGGTAGATACGCAGTATTTT. This translates into CASSFGKGAVDTQYF.

The chain recombines TRBV9 with TRBJ2-3, with 12 bases fitting TRBD2. Trimming cost V 3 bases and J 4 bases; bases outside gene matches: 6. CDR1 is SGDLS, CDR2 YYNGEE, per germline. The CDR3 consists of 16 residues. The CDR3: CASSARTSGVADTQYF. The CDR3 DNA follows: TGTGCCAGCAGCGCCAGGACTAGCGGGGTCGCAGATACGCAGTATTTT.

This clone was observed a single time. The chain joins TRBV6-5 to TRBJ1-1; possibly TRBD1 for D (6 bases). V was cut by 4 bases and J by 6 bases, with 18 bases left in between. This CDR3 is 15 amino acids long. The germline V gene has CDR1 MNHEY and CDR2 SVGAGI. CDR3 in amino acids: CASSSPLGGGPEAFF. The CDR3 nucleotides read TGTGCCAGCAGTTCCCCTCTGGGAGGGGGGCCTGAAGCTTTCTTT.

This clone was found a few times. The V and J genes are TRBV27 and TRBJ1-5; possibly TRBD1 for D (6 bases). The CDR3 has 13 amino acids. V lost 4 bases and J 2 bases, leaving 6 bases between the germline ends. CDR1 is MNHEY and CDR2 is SMNVEV in the germline V gene (reference sequence). CDR3 protein: CASSWTGNQPQHF. The CDR3 DNA is TGTGCCAGCAGTTGGACAGGCAATCAGCCCCAGCATTTT.

The V and J genes are TRBV7-3 and TRBJ2-3; D remains ambiguous. The length of the CDR3 is 14 residues. In germline, CDR1 is SGHTA, CDR2 FQGTGA. V shed 5 bases and J shed 2 bases, with 11 bases lying between them. This chain's CDR3 is CASSAGEYTDTQYF. In DNA, the CDR3 is TGTGCCAGCAGCGCTGGCGAGTACACAGATACGCAGTATTTT. The full variable domain, completed using reference TRBV7-3 and TRBJ2-3, is GAGVSQTPSNKVTEKGKYVELRCDPISGHTALYWYRQSLGQGPEFLIYFQGTGAADDSGLPNDRFFAVRPEGSVSTLKIQRTERGDSAVYLCASSAGEYTDTQYFGPGTRLTVL.

This clone was seen a single time. CDR3 in DNA: TGTGCCATCAGTGCTCAAGAGAACACCGGGGAGCTGTTTTTT. Translation gives CAISAQENTGELFF. The chain carries TRBV10-3 and TRBJ2-2; no firm D call. Trimming cost V 4 bases and J 1 base, with 7 bases left between them. The CDR3 runs 14 residues. The germline V gene encodes CDR1 ENHRY and CDR2 SYGVKD.

On this clone: Within the sample, other DNA sequences also encode this same CDR3. The chain links TRBV5-1 to TRBJ2-3; possibly TRBD1 or TRBD2 for D (5 bases each). The CDR3 runs 15 residues. CDR1 and CDR2 from the germline V gene are SGHRS and YFSETQ. V shed 4 bases and J shed 6 bases, with 18 bases lying between them. CDR3 in DNA: TGCGCCAGCAGCGTCGGGACCGAAAAGGTTGATACGCAGTATTTT. Translation: CASSVGTEKVDTQYF.

The table lists this clone with a few counts. J is TRBJ1-5 and V is TRBV6-1; D is uncertain. V shed 1 base and J shed 3 bases, with 13 bases lying between them. This CDR3 is 16 amino acids long. CDR1 is MNHNS and CDR2 is SASEGT in the germline V gene. This CDR3 is CASSEGGGPLNQPQHF. CDR3 in DNA: TGTGCCAGCAGTGAAGGGGGTGGGCCACTCAATCAGCCCCAGCATTTT.

The chain links TRBV6-5 to TRBJ2-3; the D is unclear. The germline gives CDR1 MNHEY, CDR2 SVGAGI. V lost 4 bases and J 0 bases, leaving 11 bases between the germline ends. This CDR3 spans 15 amino acids. The CDR3 is CASSLHHPSTDTQYF. The CDR3 nucleotides read TGTGCCAGCAGTTTACACCACCCTAGCACAGATACGCAGTATTTT.

The genes are TRBV19 and TRBJ2-1; tentatively, D is TRBD1 (5 bases). Trimming took off 11 bases at V and 8 bases at J, with 22 bases between the two ends. Germline V gene lookup returns CDR1 LNHDA and CDR2 SQIVND (reference sequence). The CDR3 is 14 amino acids. The CDR3: CAAKGLEIFDEQFF. The CDR3, as DNA: TGTGCCGCCAAGGGGTTGGAGATTTTCGATGAGCAGTTCTTC.

This clone was observed once. The chain uses TRBV5-1 and TRBJ1-4; 8 bases align to TRBD1. In germline, CDR1 is SGHRS, CDR2 YFSETQ. V was clipped by 1 base and J by 7 bases; unmatched bases: 9. The CDR3 sequence is 16 residues long. CDR3 in amino acids: CASSLSPTGAGEKLFF. The CDR3 nucleotides are TGCGCCAGCAGCTTGTCCCCGACAGGGGCAGGTGAAAAACTGTTTTTT.